This T cell receptor (beta chain) originates from a study of control samples from healthy donors and cancer patients. Germline V gene lookup returns CDR1 MNHEY and CDR2 SVGAGI. The CDR3 length is 13 residues. Between the trimmed V and J ends, which lost 5 bases and 2 bases, there was a span of 7 bases. Assay: immunoSEQ multiplex PCR; the TCRdb copy retains only in-frame clones and omits some. The sample holds 100,000 to 110,000 clones, roughly 84% seen once. The clonotype was recovered from a woman aged 45-65 years in good health. This chain joins TRBV6-5 and TRBJ1-5; no reliable D call. Input material: blood. As DNA, the CDR3 is TGTGCCAGCAGTATCCAAGGCAATCAGCCCCAGCATTTT. Translated: CASSIQGNQPQHF.